This section outlines one TCR beta chain sequence together with its context. Trimming took off 1 base at V and 6 bases at J, with 8 bases between the two ends. CDR1 is SGHRS, CDR2 YFSETQ, per germline. This CDR3 spans 13 amino acids. Under the authors' procedure: Amplification of reference gene primers was used by the study to estimate nucleated cell counts. The protocol was immunoSEQ multiplex PCR, while the TCRdb copy is restricted to in-frame clones and leaves out a portion. The V and J calls and clone size were taken over from that table, and D and trimming were inferred from the DNA. The table shows roughly 52,000 clones, with 65% to 90% occurring only once. The data stem from a study of blood T cell repertoires in COVID-19. For the study at large: Specimens from acute and convalescent COVID-19 originated in the United States, Italy and Spain.

The sequence came from a human donor in a cohort sampled during active COVID-19. The chain has TRBV5-1 and TRBJ2-1, with a tentative D call TRBD1 (5 bases). The sequenced sample consisted of peripheral blood. The CDR3 DNA reads TGCGCCAGCAGCTTGACGCAGGGCAATGAGCAGTTCTTC. Protein: CASSLTQGNEQFF. The full variable domain, its missing parts supplied by reference TRBV5-1 and TRBJ2-1, is KAGVTQTPRYLIKTRGQQVTLSCSPISGHRSVSWYQQTPGQGLQFLFEYFSETQRNKGNFPGRFSGRQFSNSRSEMNVSTLELGDSALYLCASSLTQGNEQFFGPGTRLTVL.